Shown below are 27 T cell receptor beta chains from a single sample sequenced in a study of shared clonotypes between healthy human individuals (dated by TCRdb to the early 2020s). For the CD8 naive samples, CD45RO-negative cells were positively selected for CCR7, yielding a CD45RA+CCR7+ population from which TemRA cells were excluded. Library method: the immunoSEQ multiplex PCR assay. Not all clones reach the TCRdb copy of this immuneACCESS table, which keeps in-frame sequences only. Checked studies attribute under half of the gap to unresolved V genes and leave the rest unexplained. The table for this sample lists more than 2 million clones; 93% of them were counted only once. The top ten hold around 1.7% of the sample. The sequencing input was naive CD8+ T cells from PBMCs. The cell subset or site label on this specimen signifies: CD45RA+CCR7+. These receptor sequences come from a man between 18 and 29 years old in good health. Some clones in this sample may be carry-over from other donors' samples.

V usage is TRBV9 and J usage is TRBJ2-5; D may be TRBD1 (6 bases). Germline V gene sequence: CDR1 SGDLS, CDR2 YYNGEE. The CDR3 is 17 residues long. Trimming pared 4 bases from V and 0 bases from J, leaving 19 bases between. The CDR3 here is CASSPPRGQPHQETQYF. CDR3 DNA sequence: TGTGCCAGCAGCCCACCCCGGGGACAACCGCACCAAGAGACCCAGTACTTC.

This clone came up once. V usage is TRBV27 and J usage is TRBJ2-1, with 8 bases that match TRBD1. Germline V gene data show CDR1 as MNHEY and CDR2 as SMNVEV (reference sequence). Trimming at V came to 4 bases and at J to 0 bases, leaving 5 bases not matched to a gene. The CDR3 extends over 16 amino acids. In DNA, the CDR3 is TGTGCCAGCAGTTCCCGGACAGGGAGCTCCTACAATGAGCAGTTCTTC. It is translated as CASSSRTGSSYNEQFF.

This chain links TRBV28 with TRBJ2-3; 7 nucleotides align to TRBD2. This CDR3 has 16 residues. Germline V gives CDR1 MDHEN, CDR2 SYDVKM. V shed 6 bases and J 2 bases; nucleotides not matched to a gene: 11. The CDR3 reads CASRSWGGGFTDTQYF. In nucleotides, the CDR3 is TGTGCCAGCAGATCGTGGGGGGGAGGGTTCACAGATACGCAGTATTTT. Full variable domain (rest looked up from reference TRBV28 and TRBJ2-3): DVKVTQSSRYLVKRTGEKVFLECVQDMDHENMFWYRQDPGLGLRLIYFSYDVKMKEKGDIPEGYSVSREKKERFSLILESASTNQTSMYLCASRSWGGGFTDTQYFGPGTRLTVL.

Concerning this clone: The sample contains more than one DNA sequence encoding this CDR3. The chain combines TRBV7-9 with TRBJ2-2; D may be TRBD2 (5 bases). Germline CDR1 SEHNR, CDR2 FQNEAQ (reference sequence). V was cut by 4 bases and J by 4 bases, with 13 bases left in between. CDR3 length: 15 residues. The CDR3 DNA reads as TGTGCCAGCAGCTCTGCGGGCAGTGGCACCGGGGAGCTGTTTTTT. Translation: CASSSAGSGTGELFF.

The chain couples TRBV5-4 to TRBJ2-7; 10 bases line up with TRBD2. Germline V gives CDR1 SGHNT, CDR2 YYREEE (reference sequence). The J segment lost 1 base and the V segment lost 4 bases, leaving 11 bases of the junction unmatched. The CDR3 covers 17 residues. CDR3 region: CASSQDAGTSESYEQYF. CDR3 DNA sequence: TGTGCCAGCAGCCAAGACGCCGGGACTAGCGAGTCCTACGAGCAGTACTTC.

A word on this clone: Other nucleotide sequences from this sample produce the same CDR3. V gene TRBV5-4 combines with J gene TRBJ2-7, with D possibly matching TRBD1 (5 bases). Germline CDR1 and CDR2: SGHNT and YYREEE (reference sequence). This CDR3 is 13 amino acids long. V lost 2 bases to trimming and J lost 2 bases, with 8 bases between them. DNA for the CDR3: TGTGCCAGCAGCTTAGACAGAGCCTACGAGCAGTACTTC. The encoded protein is CASSLDRAYEQYF. The full variable domain, its missing parts supplied by reference TRBV5-4 and TRBJ2-7, is ETGVTQSPTHLIKTRGQQVTLRCSSQSGHNTVSWYQQALGQGPQFIFQYYREEENGRGNFPPRFSGLQFPNYSSELNVNALELDDSALYLCASSLDRAYEQYFGPGTRLTVT.

V gene TRBV4-3 combines with J gene TRBJ2-5; D is undetermined. V was pared by 1 base and J by 7 bases, with 10 bases between. Germline CDR1 is LGHNA and CDR2 is YSLEER. This CDR3 contains 13 residues. The CDR3 region has the DNA TGCGCCAGCAGCCAAGGCACCCTGGCGACCCAGTACTTC. It specifies CASSQGTLATQYF.

The chain has TRBV7-2 and TRBJ1-2; the match to TRBD1 covers 8 bases. The CDR3 runs 13 residues. The V gene's germline CDR1 is SGHTA and CDR2 FQGNSA. Trimming removed 6 bases from V and 11 bases from J; junction bases left unmatched: 11. The CDR3 reads CASRSRTGFGYTF. As DNA, the CDR3 is TGTGCCAGCAGGAGTAGGACAGGGTTTGGGTACACCTTC.

This chain uses TRBV28 with TRBJ1-4; D is uncertain. V was cut by 5 bases and J by 2 bases, with 6 bases left in between. The CDR3 has 13 amino acids. Per germline, CDR1 MDHEN and CDR2 SYDVKM. In DNA form, the CDR3 reads TGTGCCAGCAGTCCCGAGACTAATGAAAAACTGTTTTTT. Translated: CASSPETNEKLFF. Full variable domain (remainder filled in from reference TRBV28 and TRBJ1-4): DVKVTQSSRYLVKRTGEKVFLECVQDMDHENMFWYRQDPGLGLRLIYFSYDVKMKEKGDIPEGYSVSREKKERFSLILESASTNQTSMYLCASSPETNEKLFFGSGTQLSVL.

The rearrangement uses TRBV7-9 and TRBJ2-5; TRBD1 or TRBD2 may be the D gene (5 bases each). The CDR3 covers 13 residues. V was shortened by 5 bases and J by 9 bases, with 16 bases between the two germline ends. The V gene's germline CDR1 is SEHNR and CDR2 FQNEAQ (reference sequence). CDR3 DNA: TGTGCCAGCAGCGAAACCAGGGACGGGGCCCAGTACTTC. As protein: CASSETRDGAQYF.

V gene TRBV9 combines with J gene TRBJ2-2; 12 bases line up with TRBD2. The CDR3 is 16 residues long. Germline trimming cut 4 bases from V and 6 bases from J; bases unmatched to any gene: 7. Germline CDR1 SGDLS, CDR2 YYNGEE. CDR3 residues: CASSSSGRALAGELFF. CDR3 DNA: TGTGCCAGCAGCTCTAGCGGGAGGGCCCTCGCCGGGGAGCTGTTTTTT.

J is TRBJ2-3 and V is TRBV4-1; TRBD1 is a possible D gene (6 bases). CDR1 is MGHRA, CDR2 YSYEKL, per germline. The CDR3 has 17 amino acids. Between the trimmed V and J ends, which lost 4 bases and 0 bases, there was a span of 17 bases. CDR3 sequence: CASSRGQHDSSTDTQYF. CDR3 bases: TGCGCCAGCAGCCGGGGACAACACGATTCTAGCACAGATACGCAGTATTTT.

The rearrangement uses TRBV9 and TRBJ2-3, with a possible D match to TRBD1 (5 bases). Looked up from germline, CDR1 is SGDLS and CDR2 is YYNGEE. V was cut by 4 bases and J by 2 bases, with 23 bases left in between. This CDR3 has 18 residues. The CDR3 loop is CASSPKGEERTVTDTQYF. In DNA form, the CDR3 reads TGTGCCAGCAGCCCCAAAGGGGAAGAACGAACTGTCACAGATACGCAGTATTTT.

The chain recombines TRBV4-1 with TRBJ1-1; D call uncertain. The CDR3 contains 14 residues. V was clipped by 10 bases and J by 1 base, with 16 bases between them. CDR1 is MGHRA and CDR2 is YSYEKL in the germline V gene. This chain's CDR3 is CATKNRLPNTEAFF. As DNA, the CDR3 is TGCGCCACCAAAAACAGACTCCCGAACACTGAAGCTTTCTTT.

The chain carries TRBV7-2 and TRBJ2-3; perhaps TRBD2 as D (6 bases). Germline V gene data show CDR1 as SGHTA and CDR2 as FQGNSA. V lost 5 bases and J 10 bases, leaving 22 bases between the germline ends. The CDR3 is made up of 15 amino acids. In DNA form, the CDR3 reads TGTGCCAGCAGCGGATTGGGGGACTCGGTCCCTGCGCAGTATTTT. Its translation: CASSGLGDSVPAQYF.

The sample holds one count of this clone. The gene calls are TRBV28 and TRBJ1-5, with TRBD1 identical over 9 bases. Trimming at V came to 2 bases and at J to 3 bases, leaving 8 bases not matched to a gene. The length of the CDR3 is 17 residues. Germline V lookup: CDR1 MDHEN, CDR2 SYDVKM. As DNA, the CDR3 is TGTGCCAGCAGTTTAGCAACGGGACAGGGAGACAATCAGCCCCAGCATTTT. It translates to CASSLATGQGDNQPQHF. The entire variable domain, with the rest obtained from reference TRBV28 and TRBJ1-5, is as follows: DVKVTQSSRYLVKRTGEKVFLECVQDMDHENMFWYRQDPGLGLRLIYFSYDVKMKEKGDIPEGYSVSREKKERFSLILESASTNQTSMYLCASSLATGQGDNQPQHFGDGTRLSIL.

This chain connects TRBV15 to TRBJ2-7; 11 nucleotides align to TRBD2. The V segment lost 1 base and the J segment 5 bases; nucleotides outside the gene matches: 4. Looked up from germline, CDR1 is LNHNV and CDR2 is YYDKDF (reference sequence). The CDR3 loop spans 15 amino acids. The CDR3 nucleotides are TGTGCCACCAGCAGAGTTAGCGGGAGGGCCGACGAGCAGTACTTC. It translates to CATSRVSGRADEQYF.

This chain uses TRBV6-1 with TRBJ2-2; D call uncertain. V lost 5 bases and J 7 bases, leaving 5 bases between the germline ends. Looked up from germline, CDR1 is MNHNS and CDR2 is SASEGT. The CDR3 runs to 11 residues. CDR3 bases: TGTGCCAGCAGTTTCTACGGGGAGCTGTTTTTT. Its protein is CASSFYGELFF.

The V and J genes are TRBV2 and TRBJ1-3; D possibly corresponds to TRBD1 (5 bases). V shed 6 bases and J shed 4 bases, with 10 bases lying between them. Per the germline V gene, CDR1 is SNHLY and CDR2 is FYNNEI. This CDR3 is built from 13 residues. The CDR3: CASRPGHGNTIYF. As DNA, the CDR3 is TGTGCCAGCAGGCCTGGACACGGAAACACCATATATTTT.

For this clone: The sample contains more than one DNA sequence encoding this CDR3. The chain has TRBV5-1 and TRBJ2-1; 13 bases line up with TRBD2. The CDR3 loop spans 14 amino acids. Germline assignment: CDR1 SGHRS and CDR2 YFSETQ. J was trimmed by 9 bases and V by 3 bases; bases with no gene match: 3. Here the CDR3 reads CASSSGLAGSEQFF. The CDR3 DNA is TGCGCCAGCAGCTCGGGACTAGCGGGAAGTGAGCAGTTCTTC.

This clone was detected once. Other DNA sequences in this specimen translate into the identical CDR3. This chain uses TRBV27 with TRBJ2-7, with a possible D match to TRBD2 (5 bases). Deletions cut 3 bases from V and 4 bases from J, with 10 bases between. This CDR3 comprises 13 residues. CDR1 MNHEY and CDR2 SMNVEV come from the germline V gene (reference sequence). The CDR3 reads CASSFSGSYEQYF. CDR3 sequence (DNA): TGTGCCAGCAGTTTTTCGGGGTCGTACGAGCAGTACTTC.

V is TRBV13 and J is TRBJ2-7; TRBD1 might be the D (6 bases). The CDR3 is 13 residues long. Germline CDR1 PRHDT, CDR2 FYEKMQ (reference sequence). V was pared by 0 bases and J by 7 bases, with 10 bases between. CDR3 nucleotide sequence: TGTGCCAGCAGCTTAGGCAGGGGCCAGGAGCAGTACTTC. It specifies CASSLGRGQEQYF.

This chain connects TRBV28 to TRBJ2-7, with D maybe TRBD2 (5 bases). Germline V CDR1 and CDR2: MDHEN, SYDVKM. V was pared by 3 bases and J by 2 bases, with 11 bases between. CDR3 size: 14 residues. Here the CDR3 DNA reads TGTGCCAGCAGTTTGTTTAGCGAGGCCTACGAGCAGTACTTC. Encoded protein: CASSLFSEAYEQYF.

The rearrangement uses TRBV29-1 and TRBJ2-5, with no clear D. The CDR3 loop spans 14 amino acids. Germline loops: CDR1 SQVTM, CDR2 ANQGSEA. The V end lost 0 bases, the J end lost 0 bases, and 8 bases lay between the germline ends. The CDR3 spells CSVEDRANQETQYF. CDR3 coding DNA: TGCAGCGTTGAAGATCGGGCTAACCAAGAGACCCAGTACTTC.

The genes are TRBV7-6 and TRBJ2-3, with D hard to call. The V end lost 0 bases, the J end lost 0 bases, and 7 bases lay between the germline ends. The V gene's germline CDR1 is SGHVS and CDR2 FNYEAQ. This CDR3 contains 15 residues. The CDR3: CASSLAPGSTDTQYF. The CDR3, as DNA: TGTGCCAGCAGCTTAGCCCCTGGTAGCACAGATACGCAGTATTTT.

The chain links TRBV29-1 to TRBJ2-1, with 7 bases that match TRBD2. Germline V gene data show CDR1 as SQVTM and CDR2 as ANQGSEA. The junction had 10 bases not matched to a gene; V was cut back by 6 bases and J by 8 bases. CDR3 length: 13 residues. The CDR3 DNA reads as TGCAGCGTCAGATTTACTAGCGACTATGAGCAGTTCTTC. Its protein is CSVRFTSDYEQFF.

The genes are TRBV7-9 and TRBJ2-7; the D gene is possibly TRBD2 (5 bases). Between the trimmed V and J ends, which lost 11 bases and 3 bases, there was a span of 11 bases. CDR1 and CDR2 (germline): SEHNR, FQNEAQ (reference sequence). The CDR3 consists of 11 residues. CDR3 in DNA: TGTGCCGGCGGACTGGGCTACGAGCAGTACTTC. This codes for CAGGLGYEQYF.